These 30 T cell receptor beta chains were sequenced from one sample in a study of blood T cell repertoires in COVID-19. Libraries were prepared by immunoSEQ multiplex PCR; TCRdb keeps only in-frame clonotypes and omits some of them. The sample shows about 220,000 clones, approximately 84% of them seen only once. The specimen was peripheral blood. The receptors stem from a man over 45 who had recovered from COVID-19.

This clone has just one count. The chain recombines TRBV5-1 with TRBJ2-3; TRBD1 might be the D (6 bases). The CDR3 runs 18 residues. From germline, CDR1 is SGHRS and CDR2 YFSETQ. The germline V and J ends were trimmed by 0 bases and 1 base, with 18 bases remaining between them. The CDR3 protein is CASSLAIGGATRTDTQYF. For the CDR3, the DNA is TGCGCCAGCAGCTTGGCAATAGGGGGAGCGACCCGCACAGATACGCAGTATTTT.

The chain employs TRBV9 and TRBJ2-1, with 7 bases fitting TRBD2. V gave up 3 bases and J gave up 6 bases; unmatched junction bases: 6. The germline CDR1 and CDR2 sequences are SGDLS and YYNGEE. The CDR3 sequence is 14 residues long. The DNA of the CDR3 is TGTGCCAGCAGCGGATCCTGGACTAGCAATGAGCAGTTCTTC. Protein product: CASSGSWTSNEQFF.

The chain uses TRBV11-3 and TRBJ2-1; 8 bases are shared with TRBD2. CDR3 length: 14 residues. Germline-derived CDR1 and CDR2 are SGHNT and YENEEA. J gave up 5 bases and V 1 base, and 1 base lay outside the gene matches. This CDR3 reads CASSLGRGDNEQFF. In DNA, the CDR3 is TGTGCCAGCAGCTTAGGGCGGGGGGACAATGAGCAGTTCTTC. Full variable domain (missing parts from reference TRBV11-3 and TRBJ2-1): EAGVVQSPRYKIIEKKQPVAFWCNPISGHNTLYWYLQNLGQGPELLIRYENEEAVDDSQLPKDRFSAERLKGVDSTLKIQPAELGDSAVYLCASSLGRGDNEQFFGPGTRLTVL.

The gene calls are TRBV7-8 and TRBJ1-5, with a possible D match to TRBD1 (5 bases). Trimming stripped 0 bases from V and 5 bases from J, with 14 bases between. Germline V gene sequence: CDR1 SGHVS, CDR2 FQNEAQ. The CDR3 contains 16 residues. The CDR3 nucleotides read TGTGCCAGCAGCTTAGCTGCCAGGGTTCTAGATCAGCCCCAGCATTTT. Protein sequence: CASSLAARVLDQPQHF.

This clone came up once. V is TRBV19 and J is TRBJ1-1, with 9 bases fitting TRBD1. The length of the CDR3 is 14 residues. The ends lost 7 bases at V and 4 bases at J; junction bases unmatched: 7. The germline V gene has CDR1 LNHDA and CDR2 SQIVND (reference sequence). CDR3 sequence reads: CASTPTGGGTEAFF. DNA for the CDR3: TGTGCCAGTACCCCGACAGGGGGTGGCACTGAAGCTTTCTTT. Variable domain in full (rest from reference TRBV19 and TRBJ1-1): DGGITQSPKYLFRKEGQNVTLSCEQNLNHDAMYWYRQDPGQGLRLIYYSQIVNDFQKGDIAEGYSVSREKKESFPLTVTSAQKNPTAFYLCASTPTGGGTEAFFGQGTRLTVV.

This clone was detected once. The rearrangement uses TRBV7-2 and TRBJ2-6; weak D call: TRBD2 (6 bases). V lost 5 bases and J lost 2, with 13 bases in between. The germline gives CDR1 SGHTA, CDR2 FQGNSA. CDR3 size: 16 residues. In DNA form, the CDR3 reads TGTGCCAGCAGCCGCTTAGGAGGGGCTGGGGCCAACGTCCTGACTTTC. This translates into CASSRLGGAGANVLTF.

This clone was seen a handful of times. The chain employs TRBV19 and TRBJ1-1, with D possibly TRBD1 on 5 matching bases. Deletions cut 5 bases from V and 6 bases from J, with 10 bases between. The CDR3 contains 12 residues. The germline V gene has CDR1 LNHDA and CDR2 SQIVND (reference sequence). This CDR3 is CASSPQGSEAFF. Written as DNA, the CDR3 is TGTGCCAGTAGTCCTCAGGGTTCTGAAGCTTTCTTT.

The gene calls are TRBV11-3 and TRBJ2-5; 12 bases are shared with TRBD2. The junction had 1 base not matched to a gene; V was cut back by 4 bases and J by 1 base. Germline-derived CDR1 and CDR2 are SGHNT and YENEEA. The CDR3 extends over 15 amino acids. CDR3 in amino acids: CASSSGLAGQETQYF. CDR3 nucleotides: TGTGCCAGCAGCTCGGGACTAGCGGGCCAAGAGACCCAGTACTTC.

V gene TRBV27 combines with J gene TRBJ2-1, with TRBD2 matching 8 bases. The germline CDR1 and CDR2 sequences are MNHEY and SMNVEV (reference sequence). The CDR3 covers 17 residues. J gave up 1 base and V 5 bases, and 10 bases lay outside the gene matches. The CDR3 loop is CASSGNLAGVSYNEQFF. The DNA for the CDR3 is TGTGCCAGCAGTGGAAACCTAGCGGGCGTTTCCTACAATGAGCAGTTCTTC.

The genes are TRBV28 and TRBJ1-2, with D possibly TRBD1 on 6 matching bases. The CDR3 extends over 13 amino acids. Trimming left V 4 bases short and J 5 bases short, with 11 bases between. Germline V CDR1 and CDR2: MDHEN, SYDVKM. This chain's CDR3 is CASSYDRLYGYTF. The CDR3 coding sequence is TGTGCCAGCAGTTACGACAGGTTATATGGCTACACCTTC.

The J gene is TRBJ2-3, the V gene TRBV25-1; D perhaps matches TRBD1 (6 bases). Germline CDR1 and CDR2: MGHDK and SYGVNS. V was clipped by 1 base and J by 6 bases, with 11 bases between them. The CDR3 has 14 residues. CDR3 in amino acids: CASSESPTGDTQYF. In nucleotides, the CDR3 is TGTGCCAGCAGTGAATCTCCAACAGGGGATACGCAGTATTTT. Variable domain in full (rest from reference TRBV25-1 and TRBJ2-3): EADIYQTPRYLVIGTGKKITLECSQTMGHDKMYWYQQDPGMELHLIHYSYGVNSTEKGDLSSESTVSRIRTEHFPLTLESARPSHTSQYLCASSESPTGDTQYFGPGTRLTVL.

The chain recombines TRBV28 with TRBJ2-6; 10 positions agree with TRBD2. Looked up from germline, CDR1 is MDHEN and CDR2 is SYDVKM. V trimming: 7 bases; J trimming: 3 bases; junction bases outside the gene matches: 3. CDR3 size: 15 residues. The CDR3 reads CASMSSGSGANVLTF. CDR3 coding DNA: TGTGCCAGCATGTCTAGCGGGAGTGGGGCCAACGTCCTGACTTTC. The variable domain in full, completed from reference TRBV28 and TRBJ2-6, reads DVKVTQSSRYLVKRTGEKVFLECVQDMDHENMFWYRQDPGLGLRLIYFSYDVKMKEKGDIPEGYSVSREKKERFSLILESASTNQTSMYLCASMSSGSGANVLTFGAGSRLTVL.

The rearrangement links TRBV7-9 to TRBJ2-1; TRBD1 matches at 8 bases. This CDR3 has 18 amino acids. CDR1 SEHNR and CDR2 FQNEAQ come from the germline V gene (reference sequence). Trimming at V came to 0 bases and at J to 5 bases, leaving 12 bases not matched to a gene. Here the CDR3 reads CASSLAHGQGGLDNEQFF. In DNA, the CDR3 is TGTGCCAGCAGCTTAGCGCACGGACAGGGAGGTTTGGACAATGAGCAGTTCTTC.

This chain links TRBV5-1 with TRBJ2-1; D remains ambiguous. V was clipped by 4 bases and J by 1 base, with 18 bases between them. Looked up from germline, CDR1 is SGHRS and CDR2 is YFSETQ. This CDR3 comprises 17 residues. The CDR3 spells CASSLDVLFGSYNEQFF. CDR3 nucleotide sequence: TGCGCCAGCAGCCTCGACGTTCTGTTCGGGTCCTACAATGAGCAGTTCTTC.

The J gene is TRBJ2-5, the V gene TRBV5-1; 8 bases line up with TRBD1. V was pared by 0 bases and J by 0 bases, with 7 bases of the junction left unmatched. Looked up from germline, CDR1 is SGHRS and CDR2 is YFSETQ. The CDR3 runs 17 residues. CDR3 DNA: TGCGCCAGCAGCTTGGGGGGGACAGGCATGTACCAAGAGACCCAGTACTTC. Amino acid sequence: CASSLGGTGMYQETQYF. Complete variable domain (other parts from reference TRBV5-1 and TRBJ2-5): KAGVTQTPRYLIKTRGQQVTLSCSPISGHRSVSWYQQTPGQGLQFLFEYFSETQRNKGNFPGRFSGRQFSNSRSEMNVSTLELGDSALYLCASSLGGTGMYQETQYFGPGTRLLVL.

This clone came up a few times. This chain joins TRBV2 and TRBJ1-1; a possible D gene is TRBD1 (6 bases). V shed 5 bases and J shed 1 base, with 26 bases lying between them. Germline V gene data show CDR1 as SNHLY and CDR2 as FYNNEI. The CDR3 contains 19 residues. The CDR3 loop reads CASSRNRQARGSGNTEAFF. The CDR3 nucleotides read TGTGCCAGCAGTCGGAACCGACAGGCTCGGGGATCAGGGAACACTGAAGCTTTCTTT.

The chain employs TRBV5-4 and TRBJ2-1; the match to TRBD2 covers 8 bases. This CDR3 has 15 residues. Per the germline V gene, CDR1 is SGHNT and CDR2 is YYREEE (reference sequence). The V and J ends lost 4 bases and 8 bases, in that order; junction bases with no gene match: 11. The CDR3: CASSLSGRALDEQFF. In DNA, the CDR3 is TGTGCCAGCAGCCTTTCCGGGAGGGCCCTGGATGAGCAGTTCTTC.

This clone has a handful of counts. This sequence joins TRBV7-2 and TRBJ2-7; TRBD2 matches 9 bases. J gave up 3 bases and V 2 bases, and 2 bases lay outside the gene matches. Germline loops: CDR1 SGHTA, CDR2 FQGNSA. This CDR3 is 14 amino acids long. CDR3 bases: TGTGCCAGCAGCTTAACAGCGGGAGGCTACGAGCAGTACTTC. It translates to CASSLTAGGYEQYF.

The chain employs TRBV5-1 and TRBJ2-7; TRBD2 is a possible D gene (5 bases). The CDR3 runs to 15 residues. The V gene lost 0 bases and the J gene lost 2 bases, with 12 bases spanning the gap. CDR1 and CDR2 (germline): SGHRS, YFSETQ. The CDR3 bases are TGCGCCAGCAGCTTGGTGCCGGGGTCTACCTACGAGCAGTACTTC. It is translated as CASSLVPGSTYEQYF.

The chain couples TRBV6-5 to TRBJ1-6; D is unresolved. Germline V gives CDR1 MNHEY, CDR2 SVGAGI. The CDR3 length is 15 residues. Trimming pared 7 bases from V and 7 bases from J, leaving 17 bases between. The CDR3 sequence is CASTATGSPNSPLHF. CDR3 bases: TGTGCCAGCACCGCGACTGGGTCGCCAAATTCACCCCTCCACTTT.

J is TRBJ2-1 and V is TRBV11-2; 11 positions match TRBD2. Per germline, CDR1 SGHAT and CDR2 FQNNGV. With V trimmed by 5 bases and J by 4 bases, 4 bases remained unmatched. CDR3 size: 15 residues. The CDR3 sequence is CASSLLAGGYNEQFF. In nucleotides, the CDR3 is TGTGCCAGCAGCCTCCTAGCGGGAGGTTACAATGAGCAGTTCTTC.

This sequence joins TRBV5-4 and TRBJ2-1; D is possibly TRBD2 (5 bases). The germline V gene has CDR1 SGHNT and CDR2 YYREEE (reference sequence). The CDR3 extends over 13 amino acids. V lost 4 bases, J lost 6 bases, and 11 bases lay in between. The CDR3 spells CASSTGISNEQFF. DNA of the CDR3: TGTGCCAGCAGCACCGGGATAAGCAATGAGCAGTTCTTC.

The chain combines TRBV4-1 with TRBJ2-1, with TRBD2 matching over 9 bases. The CDR3 length is 17 residues. CDR1 and CDR2 from the germline V gene are MGHRA and YSYEKL. Trimming removed 1 base from V and 8 bases from J; junction bases left unmatched: 12. The CDR3 loop is CASSQAPASGIPHEQFF. Written as DNA, the CDR3 is TGCGCCAGCAGCCAAGCACCGGCTAGCGGGATCCCGCATGAGCAGTTCTTC.

The chain uses TRBV2 and TRBJ2-1; weak D call: TRBD1 (6 bases). The germline V gene has CDR1 SNHLY and CDR2 FYNNEI. This CDR3 is built from 15 residues. Trimming took 3 bases from V and 5 from J, leaving 14 bases between them. The CDR3 region is CASSDFRDTDNEQFF. The CDR3 DNA sequence: TGTGCCAGCAGTGACTTCAGGGACACCGACAATGAGCAGTTCTTC.

This chain joins TRBV28 and TRBJ1-6; D is unclear. The CDR3 contains 15 residues. V gave up 3 bases and J gave up 6 bases, with 12 bases separating them. Per germline, CDR1 MDHEN and CDR2 SYDVKM. In DNA, the CDR3 is TGTGCCAGCAGTTTTTCCAGCGTCGGTAATTCACCCCTCCACTTT. This codes for CASSFSSVGNSPLHF.

The chain is built from TRBV29-1 and TRBJ2-5; tentative D call: TRBD1 (5 bases). V was clipped by 4 bases and J by 2 bases, with 8 bases between them. From germline, CDR1 is SQVTM and CDR2 ANQGSEA. CDR3 length equals 12 residues. CDR3 sequence (DNA): TGCAGCGTTGGGAGACAGCAAGAGACCCAGTACTTC. It translates to CSVGRQQETQYF.

J is TRBJ2-1 and V is TRBV28; no definite D call. The V and J ends lost 8 bases and 0 bases respectively, with 17 bases between them. This CDR3 region has 16 residues. Germline assignment: CDR1 MDHEN and CDR2 SYDVKM. This chain's CDR3 is CASDHGLISSYNEQFF. CDR3 sequence (DNA): TGTGCCAGCGATCACGGGTTGATTAGCTCCTACAATGAGCAGTTCTTC.

On this clone itself: Other DNA sequences from this sample encode an identical CDR3 as well. J is TRBJ1-6 and V is TRBV30; a possible D gene is TRBD1 (6 bases). V lost 0 bases to trimming and J lost 7 bases, with 10 bases between them. Per germline, CDR1 GTSNPN and CDR2 SVGIG (reference sequence). The length of the CDR3 is 14 residues. CDR3 in amino acids: CAWSVIQGNSPLHF. In DNA form, the CDR3 reads TGTGCCTGGAGTGTTATACAGGGAAATTCACCCCTCCACTTT.

The J gene is TRBJ2-4, the V gene TRBV15; 10 positions match TRBD2. The CDR3 consists of 17 residues. V lost 2 bases to trimming and J lost 0 bases; unmatched junction nucleotides: 4. Germline CDR1 and CDR2: LNHNV and YYDKDF (reference sequence). The CDR3 protein is CATSRKAGGLAKNIQYF. For the CDR3, the DNA is TGTGCCACCAGCAGAAAAGCGGGGGGGCTAGCCAAAAACATTCAGTACTTC.

The rearrangement joins TRBV7-2 to TRBJ2-1, with 7 bases that match TRBD2. With 1 base clipped from V and 4 bases from J, the junction kept 7 bases outside the gene matches. The CDR3 is 16 amino acids. Germline lookup yields CDR1 SGHTA and CDR2 FQGNSA. The DNA of the CDR3 is TGTGCCAGCAGCTTAGTTGGGCTAGCGGATTACAATGAGCAGTTCTTC. It encodes CASSLVGLADYNEQFF.